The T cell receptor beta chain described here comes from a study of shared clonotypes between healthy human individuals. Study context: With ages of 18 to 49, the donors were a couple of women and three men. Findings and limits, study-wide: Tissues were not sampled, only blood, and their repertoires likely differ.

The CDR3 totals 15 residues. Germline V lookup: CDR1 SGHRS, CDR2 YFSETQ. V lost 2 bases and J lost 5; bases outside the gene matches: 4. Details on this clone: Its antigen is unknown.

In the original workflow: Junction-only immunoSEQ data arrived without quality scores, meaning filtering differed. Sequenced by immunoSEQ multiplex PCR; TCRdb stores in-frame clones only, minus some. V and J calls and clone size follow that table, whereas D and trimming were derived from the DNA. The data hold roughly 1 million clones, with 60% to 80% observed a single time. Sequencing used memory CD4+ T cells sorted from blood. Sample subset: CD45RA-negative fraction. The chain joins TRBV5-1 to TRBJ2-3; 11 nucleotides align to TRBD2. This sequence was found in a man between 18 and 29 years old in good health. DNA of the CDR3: TGCGCCAGCAGCTTTAGCGGGGGGGCCGTAGATACGCAGTATTTT. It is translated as CASSFSGGAVDTQYF.